This T cell receptor (beta chain) was recorded in a study of cytomegalovirus exposure and HLA in healthy donors. Study-wide findings and caveats: Later analysis demonstrated an association between a missense DCLRE1C variant and TCR beta V- and J-gene trimming.

This CDR3 contains 16 residues. Germline CDR1 and CDR2: PRHDT and FYEKMQ (reference sequence). V lost 6 bases, J lost 2 bases, and 8 bases stayed unmatched. Note on this clone: Its antigen is unidentified.

The primer mix had 60 Vbeta and 13 Jbeta primers. Original analysis: As a later analysis found, there were 78 million or so unique TCR beta chains, of which roughly 11 million were shared. Sequencing was performed with immunoSEQ multiplex PCR; in TCRdb, only in-frame clones are kept and a portion is missing. That table is the source of V, J and clone size, and D and trimming were worked out from the DNA. The sample lists about 150,000 clones, approximately 85% seen once, with more than 0.5% in the top ten. The J gene is TRBJ2-3, the V gene TRBV13; 10 bases map to TRBD2. The receptor was derived from a woman between 40 and 50 years old in good health and CMV-seronegative. Sequencing input: PBMCs. The CDR3 here is CASSPRLAGLTDTQYF. The CDR3 DNA reads as TGTGCCAGCAGTCCGCGACTAGCGGGCCTCACAGATACGCAGTATTTT.